This is a list of T cell receptor beta chains from one sample in a study of shared clonotypes between healthy human individuals. Using immunoSEQ multiplex PCR, the repertoire was profiled, and TCRdb retains in-frame clones only, with some absent. The sample lists approximately 2,000,000 clones; just under 95% were seen once. The source material was naive CD8+ T cells from PBMCs. Receptors were obtained from a man aged 18 to 35 in good health. Some clones in this sample may be carry-over from other donors' samples. Both conserved end residues are part of each CDR3. The D gene is left open where the match is weak. Clone size is shown for a subset of rows, as once, few, many or a class of expanded clone.

v_call	j_call	cdr3_length	d_call	clone_size	cdr3_nt	cdr3_aa
TRBV5-1	TRBJ2-7	13	-	-	TGCGCCAGCAGCCACATAACCCGCTACGAGCAGTACTTC	CASSHITRYEQYF
TRBV18	TRBJ2-1	16	-	-	TGTGCCAGCTCACCTACCTCCGACTACCAGTACAATGAGCAGTTCTTC	CASSPTSDYQYNEQFF
TRBV6-6	TRBJ2-7	13	TRBD2	-	TGTGCCGGGGGAGCGGGATGGGGCTACGAGCAGTACTTC	CAGGAGWGYEQYF
TRBV6-6	TRBJ1-3	14	-	-	TGTGCCAGCAACGCAGACCGGACTGGAAACACCATATATTTT	CASNADRTGNTIYF
TRBV29-1	TRBJ1-2	12	-	-	TGCAGCGTTGTCGGGGGCCACTATGGCTACACCTTC	CSVVGGHYGYTF
TRBV19	TRBJ2-1	15	-	-	TGTGCCAGTAGTACCCGACCGACTGGTTACAATGAGCAGTTCTTC	CASSTRPTGYNEQFF
TRBV4-3	TRBJ1-1	14	-	-	TGCGCCAGCAGCCCCCGGGGGGGAGGCACTGAAGCTTTCTTT	CASSPRGGGTEAFF
TRBV7-3	TRBJ2-1	16	TRBD2	once	TGTGCCAGCAGCCCGAGGACTAGCGGCTCCTACAATGAGCAGTTCTTC	CASSPRTSGSYNEQFF
TRBV9	TRBJ2-3	13	-	-	TGTGCCAGCAGCGAGGTTGGCACAGATACGCAGTATTTT	CASSEVGTDTQYF
TRBV9	TRBJ2-7	13	-	-	TGTGCCAGCAACCCCAGGGGTGCGGGAGAGCAGTACTTC	CASNPRGAGEQYF
TRBV29-1	TRBJ2-1	12	-	-	TGCAGCGTTCAACTAGGGGGGGCTGAGCAGTTCTTC	CSVQLGGAEQFF
TRBV15	TRBJ1-2	14	-	-	TGTGCCACCAGCGACCAGGGGTTGGTCTATGGCTACACCTTC	CATSDQGLVYGYTF
TRBV14	TRBJ1-2	15	-	-	TGTGCCAGCAGCCAATCGTCGGCAGTGACTTATGGCTACACCTTC	CASSQSSAVTYGYTF
TRBV7-3	TRBJ2-7	13	-	-	TGTGCCAGCAGCTTAAACTACCCGGGCGAGCAGTACTTC	CASSLNYPGEQYF
TRBV9	TRBJ2-7	14	TRBD1	-	TGTGCCAGCAGCGCCTCCGGGACAGGTCGCGAGCAGTACTTC	CASSASGTGREQYF
TRBV2	TRBJ2-7	13	TRBD2	-	TGTGCCAGCAAAAGCGGGAGTTCCTACGAGCAGTACTTC	CASKSGSSYEQYF
TRBV5-4	TRBJ2-6	17	-	-	TGTGCCAGCAGCTTGATCCCCCGCGACTCTGGGGCCAACGTCCTGACTTTC	CASSLIPRDSGANVLTF
TRBV2	TRBJ2-7	15	TRBD1	-	TGTGCCAGCAGTTCTAGGACAGGGGGTAGAAACGAGCAGTACTTC	CASSSRTGGRNEQYF
TRBV4-3	TRBJ1-1	14	-	-	TGCGCCAGCAGCCAAGGGTGGCCGAACACTGAAGCTTTCTTT	CASSQGWPNTEAFF
TRBV28	TRBJ1-1	14	-	-	TGTGCCAGCAGTGCTAATTCTGAGGCCACTGAAGCTTTCTTT	CASSANSEATEAFF
TRBV9	TRBJ2-5	13	-	once	TGTGCCAGCAGCGTAGGGAGATGGGAGACCCAGTACTTC	CASSVGRWETQYF
TRBV28	TRBJ2-7	12	-	few	TGTGCCAGCAGTTCCAGCTCCTACGAGCAGTACTTC	CASSSSSYEQYF
TRBV7-9	TRBJ2-1	14	-	once	TGTGCCAGCACCCCTTCGGGAGCTGACAATGAGCAGTTCTTC	CASTPSGADNEQFF
TRBV10-3	TRBJ2-1	18	-	-	TGTGCCATCAGTGAGTCGAAGGTCGTTACCGGCTCCTACAATGAGCAGTTCTTC	CAISESKVVTGSYNEQFF
TRBV6-6	TRBJ1-2	14	-	-	TGTGCCAGCAGTAGGGGACGGTCCCCCCTTGGCTACACCTTC	CASSRGRSPLGYTF
TRBV9	TRBJ1-1	14	-	few	TGTGCCAGCAGCGTAGGGGTAGGGAACACTGAAGCTTTCTTT	CASSVGVGNTEAFF
TRBV27	TRBJ1-2	13	-	few	TGTGCCAGCAGTTTATCCCCGAGTTATGGCTACACCTTC	CASSLSPSYGYTF
TRBV6-6	TRBJ1-2	13	-	-	TGTGCCAGCAGTTACTCAGCCCTCTATGGCTACACCTTC	CASSYSALYGYTF
TRBV7-9	TRBJ2-3	15	-	-	TGTGCCAGCAGCGACGGGTCCTACCTCACAGATACGCAGTATTTT	CASSDGSYLTDTQYF
TRBV27	TRBJ1-2	15	-	-	TGTGCCAGCAGTCAGTATTCTGGACAGAACTATGGCTACACCTTC	CASSQYSGQNYGYTF
TRBV27	TRBJ1-1	14	-	many	TGTGCCAGCAGTCCGTCGGACCTGAACACTGAAGCTTTCTTT	CASSPSDLNTEAFF
TRBV7-9	TRBJ2-7	14	TRBD2	-	TGTGCCAGCAGCTTAGAGGGGCTAGCGGCCGAGCAGTACTTC	CASSLEGLAAEQYF
TRBV28	TRBJ1-1	15	-	-	TGTGCCAGCAGCCCCTGGGGGGGCGGGAACACTGAAGCTTTCTTT	CASSPWGGGNTEAFF
TRBV2	TRBJ2-1	13	-	-	TGTGCCAGCAGCCTCCCGCCCACCAATGAGCAGTTCTTC	CASSLPPTNEQFF
TRBV7-9	TRBJ1-5	13	-	few	TGTGCCAGCAGGAGGACAGAGGATCAGCCCCAGCATTTT	CASRRTEDQPQHF
TRBV7-8	TRBJ2-3	18	TRBD2	-	TGTGCCAGCAGCTTACGGACTAGCGGGTATGGGGGCACAGATACGCAGTATTTT	CASSLRTSGYGGTDTQYF
TRBV4-3	TRBJ2-7	16	TRBD1	-	TGCGCCAGCAGCCAAGATCCCAGGACAGGGGCCTACGAGCAGTACTTC	CASSQDPRTGAYEQYF
TRBV28	TRBJ1-1	20	TRBD1	-	TGTGCCAGCAGTTTCCCAGCCCCCGGAAGGGGGCGCGATTTGAACACTGAAGCTTTCTTT	CASSFPAPGRGRDLNTEAFF
TRBV5-1	TRBJ1-4	17	-	-	TGCGCCAGCAGCTTGAAACCGGCGGGTACAACTAATGAAAAACTGTTTTTT	CASSLKPAGTTNEKLFF
TRBV9	TRBJ2-1	12	-	-	TGTGCCAGCAGCAACGATGGAAATGAGCAGTTCTTC	CASSNDGNEQFF
TRBV5-8	TRBJ2-3	19	TRBD2	-	TGTGCCAGCAGCTCGGATTCCTCGGGGACTAGCGGGAGCCCCGATACGCAGTATTTT	CASSSDSSGTSGSPDTQYF
TRBV7-8	TRBJ1-2	15	-	-	TGTGCCAGCAGCTTAGGGGCAGGCCTTAACTATGGCTACACCTTC	CASSLGAGLNYGYTF
TRBV7-8	TRBJ2-1	16	TRBD2	-	TGTGCCAGCAGCCGTACGAGCGGGGGCGCTTACAATGAGCAGTTCTTC	CASSRTSGGAYNEQFF
TRBV4-3	TRBJ1-1	15	TRBD1	-	TGCGCCAGCAGCCAAGGACAGGGGACGAACACTGAAGCTTTCTTT	CASSQGQGTNTEAFF
TRBV6-4	TRBJ2-1	15	TRBD2	-	TGTGCCAGCAGTGCTAGCGGGAGCCTTTACAATGAGCAGTTCTTC	CASSASGSLYNEQFF
TRBV7-9	TRBJ2-2	18	TRBD1	-	TGTGCCAGCAGCCCCATCCGTGGGACAGGGGGCAGCACCGGGGAGCTGTTTTTT	CASSPIRGTGGSTGELFF
TRBV29-1	TRBJ2-3	15	-	-	TGCAGCGTCCACCAATCCGGGACTGCCACAGATACGCAGTATTTT	CSVHQSGTATDTQYF
TRBV15	TRBJ2-1	15	-	-	TGTGCCACCAGCAGCCGTACAGGAAGATACAATGAGCAGTTCTTC	CATSSRTGRYNEQFF
TRBV5-8	TRBJ2-1	15	TRBD1	-	TGTGCCAGCAGACGACGACAGGGGCTCGGCAATGAGCAGTTCTTC	CASRRRQGLGNEQFF
TRBV19	TRBJ2-2	16	-	-	TGTGCCAGTAGTAACCCCGGAGGGTCGAGGACCGGGGAGCTGTTTTTT	CASSNPGGSRTGELFF
TRBV19	TRBJ2-1	17	-	-	TGTGCCAGTAGTATAAGTGGCGGTACGAGCTCCTACAATGAGCAGTTCTTC	CASSISGGTSSYNEQFF
TRBV6-6	TRBJ2-1	13	-	-	TGTGCCAGCAGTTATACGACTCGGAATGAGCAGTTCTTC	CASSYTTRNEQFF
TRBV27	TRBJ2-7	14	-	-	TGTGCCAGCAGTTTCGGACCGAGGGGCCACGAGCAGTACTTC	CASSFGPRGHEQYF
TRBV27	TRBJ2-7	13	TRBD1	-	TGTGCCAGCAGTGTACGACAGGGCTACGAGCAGTACTTC	CASSVRQGYEQYF
TRBV7-9	TRBJ2-1	14	TRBD1	-	TGTGCCAGCAGCGTACAGGGGACCTACAATGAGCAGTTCTTC	CASSVQGTYNEQFF
TRBV5-1	TRBJ2-7	14	-	-	TGCGCCAGCAGCAACCGGGACCGAACCTACGAGCAGTACTTC	CASSNRDRTYEQYF